The rows below give T cell receptor beta chains drawn from one sample of a study of blood T cell repertoires in COVID-19. Using immunoSEQ multiplex PCR, the repertoire was profiled, and TCRdb retains in-frame clones only, with some absent. There are 200,000 or so clones in the sample; about 90% occur only once, and around 3.7% lies in the top ten. Material: PBMCs or T cells enriched from blood (not recorded which). These receptors were taken from a woman aged 30 to 39 who had been exposed to COVID-19. Each CDR3 is given with its conserved first and last residue. The D gene is left open where the match is weak. Expanded clones are given a class, and other clones once, few, many or no size at all.

d_gene | j_gene | abundance | v_gene | CDR3aa | CDR3nt
. | TRBJ1-5 | . | TRBV20-1 | CSASSSNSNQPQHF | TGCAGTGCTAGTTCCAGTAATAGCAATCAGCCCCAGCATTTT
TRBD1 | TRBJ1-5 | . | TRBV7-2 | CASSLTGTGNWPQHF | TGTGCCAGCAGCTTAACCGGGACAGGGAATTGGCCCCAGCATTTT
. | TRBJ2-3 | . | TRBV27 | CASSPNAADTQYF | TGTGCCAGCAGTCCTAACGCGGCAGATACGCAGTATTTT
TRBD1 | TRBJ1-2 | . | TRBV6-5 | CASSYHTLTGNYGYTF | TGTGCCAGCAGTTACCATACTTTGACAGGGAACTATGGCTACACCTTC
. | TRBJ2-7 | . | TRBV6-5 | CASSYGPGQQYF | TGTGCCAGCAGTTACGGGCCCGGACAACAGTACTTC
. | TRBJ1-5 | . | TRBV5-1 | CASSLGVGGSNQPQHF | TGCGCCAGCAGCTTGGGGGTAGGGGGAAGCAATCAGCCCCAGCATTTT
TRBD1 | TRBJ1-5 | few | TRBV30 | CAWSLLITLGQIHNQPQHF | TGTGCCTGGAGTCTACTTATCACCTTGGGACAGATCCACAATCAGCCCCAGCATTTT
. | TRBJ1-6 | . | TRBV6-5 | CASMSGWNNSPLHF | TGTGCCAGCATGTCGGGGTGGAATAATTCACCCCTCCACTTT
. | TRBJ2-7 | . | TRBV7-9 | CASSLVWGDDYEQYF | TGTGCCAGCAGCTTAGTGTGGGGGGACGACTACGAGCAGTACTTC
TRBD1 | TRBJ1-1 | . | TRBV28 | CASSDRGYTEAFF | TGTGCCAGCAGTGACAGGGGTTACACTGAAGCTTTCTTT
. | TRBJ1-5 | . | TRBV2 | CASSVFQGTRNSNQPQHF | TGTGCCAGCAGTGTGTTTCAGGGCACAAGAAATAGCAATCAGCCCCAGCATTTT
TRBD1 | TRBJ1-2 | once | TRBV10-2 | CASSLGQVYGYTF | TGCGCCAGCAGCCTAGGACAGGTCTATGGCTACACCTTC
TRBD1 | TRBJ1-1 | . | TRBV4-1 | CASSPGQGGSEAFF | TGCGCCAGCAGCCCCGGACAGGGAGGATCAGAAGCTTTCTTT
TRBD1 | TRBJ1-4 | . | TRBV18 | CASSPGQGRNEKLFF | TGTGCCAGCTCACCGGGACAGGGGAGGAATGAAAAACTGTTTTTT
. | TRBJ2-2 | . | TRBV11-2 | CASSLVGPSTGNTGELFF | TGTGCCAGCAGCTTAGTAGGCCCATCGACAGGGAACACCGGGGAGCTGTTTTTT
TRBD1 | TRBJ1-1 | . | TRBV30 | CAWSARTGLGNTEAFF | TGTGCCTGGAGTGCGAGGACAGGGTTGGGGAACACTGAAGCTTTCTTT
TRBD1 | TRBJ1-6 | . | TRBV27 | CASRVQGVGSPLHF | TGTGCCAGCAGGGTACAGGGGGTTGGGTCACCCCTCCACTTT
TRBD2 | TRBJ2-7 | . | TRBV7-9 | CASSQIAGASYEQYF | TGTGCCAGCAGCCAGATAGCGGGAGCCTCCTACGAGCAGTACTTC
TRBD1 | TRBJ2-3 | . | TRBV28 | CASSLDRVGTDTQYF | TGTGCCAGCAGTCTTGACAGGGTGGGCACAGATACGCAGTATTTT
. | TRBJ2-7 | . | TRBV6-2/TRBV6-3 | CASSRQELYEQYF | TGTGCCAGCAGTCGACAGGAACTCTACGAGCAGTACTTC
TRBD1 | TRBJ2-2 | . | TRBV7-9 | CASSLGQGNTGELFF | TGTGCCAGCAGCCTAGGACAGGGCAACACCGGGGAGCTGTTTTTT
. | TRBJ2-7 | . | TRBV19 | CASSPRAGTYEQYF | TGTGCCAGTAGTCCCCGAGCAGGCACCTACGAGCAGTACTTC
TRBD1 | TRBJ1-1 | . | TRBV4-1 | CASSQGLGTGGTEAFF | TGCGCCAGCAGCCAAGGGTTGGGCACAGGGGGCACTGAAGCTTTCTTT
TRBD1 | TRBJ1-3 | once | TRBV30 | CAWSNRGSGNTIYF | TGTGCCTGGAGTAACAGGGGATCAGGAAACACCATATATTTT
. | TRBJ1-1 | once | TRBV5-1 | CASSSSGERTEAFF | TGCGCCAGCAGCTCCTCGGGGGAGCGCACTGAAGCTTTCTTT
. | TRBJ2-7 | . | TRBV28 | CASSWAPRDYEQYF | TGTGCCAGCAGTTGGGCCCCGCGGGACTACGAGCAGTACTTC
. | TRBJ2-3 | . | TRBV27 | CASSSMTDFTDTQYF | TGTGCCAGCAGTTCCATGACTGATTTCACAGATACGCAGTATTTT
. | TRBJ1-1 | . | TRBV25-1 | CASSGGRWGRRTEAFF | TGTGCCAGCAGTGGTGGTAGGTGGGGGCGACGCACTGAAGCTTTCTTT
. | TRBJ2-3 | . | TRBV24-1 | CATSDLKVAEDTQYF | TGTGCCACCAGTGATTTAAAGGTAGCGGAAGATACGCAGTATTTT
TRBD1 | TRBJ2-3 | once | TRBV25-1 | CASSEPYRGSDTQYF | TGTGCCAGCAGTGAACCCTACAGGGGTTCAGATACGCAGTATTTT
TRBD1 | TRBJ1-2 | once | TRBV28 | CASSLDWDRVYGYTF | TGTGCCAGCAGTTTAGATTGGGACAGAGTCTATGGCTACACCTTC